This note documents a single T cell receptor beta chain sequence. As yet, its antigen is unknown. This record belongs to a study of T cells in Graves' hyperthyroidism and ophthalmopathy. Study-wide findings and caveats: Ophthalmopathy was identified by the model a median approximately six months ahead of onset. Most thyroid clonotypes that were expanded above 0.001 also turned up in blood.

Diagnostic assessment was based on clinical symptoms, serum thyroxine and TRAb, thyroid ultrasound and orbital computed tomography. From RNA transcripts, TCR beta CDR3 regions were amplified. Researchers ran a first-round RT-PCR on the TCR CDR3 using the HTBI primer set. MiXCR, applied by TCRdb to the multiplex PCR reads, yields one record per CDR3 protein. Counted here are approximately 590,000 distinct CDR3 sequences, approximately 15% occurring once; the ten biggest clones make up around 7.3%. Germline loops: CDR1 MNHNS, CDR2 SASEGT. The CDR3 is 16 amino acids. V trimming: 5 bases; J trimming: 4 bases; junction bases outside the gene matches: 10.

The sample taken for sequencing was blood. This TCR was recovered from a woman in her 30s with Graves' hyperthyroidism. This chain joins TRBV6-1 and TRBJ2-3; 9 nucleotides align to TRBD2. The CDR3 coding sequence is TGTGCCAGCAGTCGTTTCGCTAGCGGGATCCCAGATACGCAGTATTTT. Its translation: CASSRFASGIPDTQYF.